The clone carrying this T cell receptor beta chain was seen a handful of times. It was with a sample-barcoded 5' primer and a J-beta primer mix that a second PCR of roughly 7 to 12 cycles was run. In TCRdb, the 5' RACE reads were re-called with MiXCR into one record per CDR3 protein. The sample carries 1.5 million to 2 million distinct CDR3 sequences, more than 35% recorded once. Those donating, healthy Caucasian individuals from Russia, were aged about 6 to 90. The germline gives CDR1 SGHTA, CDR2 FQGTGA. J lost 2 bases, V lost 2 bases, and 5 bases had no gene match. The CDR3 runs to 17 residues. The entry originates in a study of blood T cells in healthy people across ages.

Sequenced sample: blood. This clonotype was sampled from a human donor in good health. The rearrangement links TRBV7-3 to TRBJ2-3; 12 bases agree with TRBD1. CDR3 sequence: CASSLGGQGAYTDTQYF. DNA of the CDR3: TGTGCCAGCAGCTTAGGGGGACAGGGGGCGTACACAGATACGCAGTATTTT.